Listed here are 30 T cell receptor beta chains from one sample, sequenced in a study of neoadjuvant anti-PD-1 for oral cavity cancer. TCRdb's copy holds only in-frame clones and misses some; the assay was immunoSEQ multiplex PCR. The data contain 30,000 to 35,000 clones, around 87% of them singletons. This material consisted of PBMCs, taken before nivolumab (anti-PD-1) treatment. The receptors were gathered from a person aged 35 to 85 with oral cavity squamous cell carcinoma.

The chain is built from TRBV7-6 and TRBJ1-1; TRBD1 matches at 8 bases. The CDR3 has 15 amino acids. Germline assignment: CDR1 SGHVS and CDR2 FNYEAQ. V gave up 5 bases and J gave up 1 base; unmatched junction bases: 6. CDR3 nucleotide sequence: TGTGCCAGCAGCAGTAGACAGGGGCAGAACACTGAAGCTTTCTTT. It is translated as CASSSRQGQNTEAFF.

The chain links TRBV2 to TRBJ1-1; the D is unclear. Germline assignment: CDR1 SNHLY and CDR2 FYNNEI. V shed 4 bases and J shed 1 base, with 10 bases lying between them. The CDR3 runs 14 residues. CDR3 coding DNA: TGTGCCAGCAGTGGACCAGACAAGAACACTGAAGCTTTCTTT. Protein product: CASSGPDKNTEAFF. The variable domain in full, with the rest retrieved from reference TRBV2 and TRBJ1-1, is EPEVTQTPSHQVTQMGQEVILRCVPISNHLYFYWYRQILGQKVEFLVSFYNNEISEKSEIFDDQFSVERPDGSNFTLKIRSTKLEDSAMYFCASSGPDKNTEAFFGQGTRLTVV.

The rearrangement links TRBV9 to TRBJ2-7; TRBD1 agrees at 9 bases. CDR1 and CDR2 (germline): SGDLS, YYNGEE. Trimming removed 7 bases from V and 5 bases from J; junction bases left unmatched: 13. The CDR3 has 15 amino acids. The CDR3 sequence is CASQPGGTGLDEQYF. The CDR3 DNA reads TGTGCCAGCCAACCCGGCGGGACAGGGCTCGACGAGCAGTACTTC.

Only one count was recorded for this clone. V and J are TRBV7-2 and TRBJ2-7, with TRBD1 matching over 8 bases. This CDR3 contains 15 residues. After removal of 5 bases from V and 5 bases from J, the junction contained 11 bases not matched to a gene. Germline V gene sequence: CDR1 SGHTA, CDR2 FQGNSA. This chain's CDR3 is CASSPSGQGNDEQYF. CDR3 sequence (DNA): TGTGCCAGCAGCCCTTCCGGACAGGGTAACGACGAGCAGTACTTC.

The sample holds one count of this clone. This chain joins TRBV5-5 and TRBJ1-6; the D gene is possibly TRBD1 (5 bases). The germline V gene has CDR1 SGHKS and CDR2 YYEKEE (reference sequence). Trimming took off 2 bases at V and 5 bases at J, with 8 bases between the two ends. The CDR3 has 14 residues. The CDR3 here is CASSLGEDNSPLHF. Written as DNA, the CDR3 is TGTGCCAGCAGCTTAGGGGAAGATAATTCACCCCTCCACTTT.

The rearrangement joins TRBV28 to TRBJ2-3; no definite D call. V lost 8 bases to trimming and J lost 7 bases, with 16 bases between them. The CDR3 is made up of 13 amino acids. The germline gives CDR1 MDHEN, CDR2 SYDVKM. CDR3 amino acids: CASGSHRDNTQYF. CDR3 coding DNA: TGTGCCAGCGGGTCCCACCGCGATAATACGCAGTATTTT.

The CDR3 DNA sequence: TGCGCCAGCTACCGGGACAGGGAGACCGGGGAGCTGTTTTTT. Translation gives CASYRDRETGELFF. The chain employs TRBV5-1 and TRBJ2-2; the match to TRBD1 covers 9 bases. V was clipped by 7 bases and J by 5 bases; unmatched bases: 6. The CDR3 totals 14 residues. CDR1 and CDR2 (germline): SGHRS, YFSETQ.

V usage is TRBV6-1 and J usage is TRBJ1-1; D is unresolved. Germline V lookup: CDR1 MNHNS, CDR2 SASEGT. The CDR3 covers 14 residues. Trimming removed 5 bases from V and 0 bases from J, with 10 bases in between. The CDR3 nucleotides are TGTGCCAGCAGTACCAACTTCCTGAACACTGAAGCTTTCTTT. This translates into CASSTNFLNTEAFF.

This chain links TRBV6-1 with TRBJ2-7; possibly TRBD1 for D (5 bases). From germline, CDR1 is MNHNS and CDR2 SASEGT. The CDR3 loop spans 13 amino acids. The germline V and J ends were trimmed by 5 bases and 3 bases, with 11 bases remaining between them. In DNA, the CDR3 is TGTGCCAGCAGTTTGACAGTCATCTACGAGCAGTACTTC. Its translation is CASSLTVIYEQYF.

The gene calls are TRBV4-1 and TRBJ2-2; no clear D. The CDR3 runs to 17 residues. V lost 0 bases and J lost 5, with 16 bases in between. Germline lookup yields CDR1 MGHRA and CDR2 YSYEKL. The CDR3: CASSQDLSSSLTGELFF. The CDR3 DNA sequence: TGCGCCAGCAGCCAAGATCTGAGTAGCTCCCTAACCGGGGAGCTGTTTTTT.

In this sample, this clone turned up once. The chain joins TRBV6-1 to TRBJ2-2; TRBD1 is a possible D gene (8 bases). V was clipped by 6 bases and J by 7 bases, with 15 bases between them. Germline lookup yields CDR1 MNHNS and CDR2 SASEGT. The CDR3 runs 14 residues. The chain's CDR3 is CASRSTGEGGELFF. Written as DNA, the CDR3 is TGTGCCAGCAGATCGACAGGGGAGGGCGGGGAGCTGTTTTTT.

The chain links TRBV7-2 to TRBJ1-5; TRBD1 matches 9 bases. V was clipped by 3 bases and J by 6 bases; unmatched bases: 3. The CDR3 covers 14 residues. Germline CDR1 reads SGHTA; CDR2 reads FQGNSA. The CDR3 DNA is TGTGCCAGCAGCTTCGGACAGGGGTTTCAGCCCCAGCATTTT. It codes for CASSFGQGFQPQHF.

This chain joins TRBV19 and TRBJ1-1, with D tentatively TRBD1 (5 bases). Germline V gene lookup returns CDR1 LNHDA and CDR2 SQIVND (reference sequence). V lost 2 bases, J lost 1 base, and 14 bases lay in between. The CDR3 is 16 amino acids. The CDR3 here is CASSILVWRGNTEAFF. The CDR3 coding sequence is TGTGCCAGTAGTATATTGGTATGGAGGGGGAACACTGAAGCTTTCTTT.

The J gene is TRBJ2-2, the V gene TRBV15; 10 bases line up with TRBD1. This CDR3 is built from 15 residues. Germline-derived CDR1 and CDR2 are LNHNV and YYDKDF (reference sequence). With 1 base clipped from V and 4 bases from J, the junction kept 0 bases outside the gene matches. The CDR3 nucleotides are TGTGCCACCAGCAGAGGGACAGGGGGCACCGGGGAGCTGTTTTTT. This translates into CATSRGTGGTGELFF.

This chain links TRBV25-1 with TRBJ2-7; D ambiguous. This CDR3 region has 11 residues. Per the germline V gene, CDR1 is MGHDK and CDR2 is SYGVNS. The ends were cut back, 8 bases at V and 4 bases at J, with 9 bases in the middle. DNA for the CDR3: TGTGCCAGCCGTAGTGTATACGAGCAGTACTTC. Translating gives CASRSVYEQYF.

This sequence joins TRBV5-5 and TRBJ1-6; D uncertain. The CDR3 contains 13 residues. Germline loops: CDR1 SGHKS, CDR2 YYEKEE (reference sequence). Trimming left V 0 bases short and J 9 bases short, with 7 bases between. CDR3: CASSLVVSSPLHF. The CDR3 coding sequence is TGTGCCAGCAGCTTGGTTGTGAGTTCACCCCTCCACTTT.

The chain is built from TRBV2 and TRBJ1-2; 7 nucleotides match TRBD1. CDR3 length: 15 residues. V was clipped by 6 bases and J by 1 base; unmatched bases: 8. The germline CDR1 and CDR2 sequences are SNHLY and FYNNEI. This CDR3 is CASSQDRRVNYGYTF. In DNA, the CDR3 is TGTGCCAGCAGCCAGGACAGGAGGGTTAACTATGGCTACACCTTC.

The chain combines TRBV15 with TRBJ1-4; TRBD1 is a possible D gene (6 bases). V lost 0 bases to trimming and J lost 7 bases, with 6 bases between them. Germline CDR1 and CDR2: LNHNV and YYDKDF (reference sequence). This CDR3 contains 13 residues. Written as DNA, the CDR3 is TGTGCCACCAGCAGAGACAGGGGTGAAAAACTGTTTTTT. Its translation is CATSRDRGEKLFF.

This clone occurred once. The CDR3: CATSAGGWETQYF. The CDR3 DNA reads TGTGCCACCAGCGCCGGGGGCTGGGAGACCCAGTACTTC. The chain combines TRBV15 with TRBJ2-5; D might be TRBD1 or TRBD2, each matching 6 bases. There are 13 residues in the CDR3. Germline V gives CDR1 LNHNV, CDR2 YYDKDF (reference sequence). The V and J ends lost 5 bases and 5 bases respectively, with 12 bases between them. The full variable domain, rest sourced from reference TRBV15 and TRBJ2-5, is DAMVIQNPRYQVTQFGKPVTLSCSQTLNHNVMYWYQQKSSQAPKLLFHYYDKDFNNEADTPDNFQSRRPNTSFCFLDIRSPGLGDTAMYLCATSAGGWETQYFGPGTRLLVL.

V usage is TRBV6-1 and J usage is TRBJ2-1, with 7 bases matching TRBD2. The CDR3 has 16 amino acids. The J segment lost 4 bases and the V segment lost 2 bases, leaving 8 bases of the junction unmatched. The germline CDR1 and CDR2 sequences are MNHNS and SASEGT. The CDR3, as DNA: TGTGCCAGCAGTGAACAGGGCGGGGGTAATTACAATGAGCAGTTCTTC. This translates into CASSEQGGGNYNEQFF.

The rearrangement links TRBV11-2 to TRBJ1-1; 8 bases match TRBD1. The trim removed 5 bases at V and 11 bases at J, leaving 10 bases unmatched. Germline assignment: CDR1 SGHAT and CDR2 FQNNGV. The CDR3 sequence is 13 residues long. In nucleotides, the CDR3 is TGTGCCAGCAGCCCCGAATTGGACAGGGCTGCTTTCTTT. As protein: CASSPELDRAAFF.

This sequence joins TRBV30 and TRBJ1-1, with TRBD1 matching 9 bases. There are 15 residues in the CDR3. J was trimmed by 4 bases and V by 2 bases; bases with no gene match: 8. Germline V gives CDR1 GTSNPN, CDR2 SVGIG (reference sequence). CDR3 residues: CAWSLQTGGSTEAFF. The CDR3 DNA is TGTGCCTGGAGTCTTCAGACAGGGGGGAGCACTGAAGCTTTCTTT. The full variable domain, rest sourced from reference TRBV30 and TRBJ1-1, is SQTIHQWPATLVQPVGSPLSLECTVEGTSNPNLYWYRQAAGRGLQLLFYSVGIGQISSEVPQNLSASRPQDRQFILSSKKLLLSDSGFYLCAWSLQTGGSTEAFFGQGTRLTVV.

The gene calls are TRBV11-2 and TRBJ1-5, with unresolved D. CDR1 SGHAT and CDR2 FQNNGV come from the germline V gene. Trimming pared 1 base from V and 1 base from J, leaving 8 bases between. The CDR3 extends over 15 amino acids. The CDR3 DNA reads TGTGCCAGCAGCTTAGGCACATTAAGCAATCAGCCCCAGCATTTT. It specifies CASSLGTLSNQPQHF.

The chain is built from TRBV5-1 and TRBJ2-7; D call uncertain. The CDR3 consists of 15 residues. V was cut by 0 bases and J by 0 bases, with 10 bases left in between. From germline, CDR1 is SGHRS and CDR2 YFSETQ. CDR3 amino acids: CASSLGLTPSYEQYF. The CDR3 DNA is TGCGCCAGCAGCTTGGGATTAACACCCTCCTACGAGCAGTACTTC.

CDR3 region: CASSSDGTFGYTF. The CDR3 DNA reads as TGCGCCAGCAGCTCCGACGGCACGTTTGGCTACACCTTC. This rearrangement joins TRBV5-1 to TRBJ1-2, with D unresolved. V was cut by 3 bases and J by 7 bases, with 13 bases left in between. Germline V gene sequence: CDR1 SGHRS, CDR2 YFSETQ. CDR3 size: 13 residues.

The V and J genes are TRBV5-5 and TRBJ1-1; no definite D call. Trimming pared 7 bases from V and 1 base from J, leaving 8 bases between. This CDR3 is 12 amino acids long. Germline CDR1 and CDR2: SGHKS and YYEKEE (reference sequence). The CDR3 nucleotides are TGTGCCAGCGGAAGGACGAACACTGAAGCTTTCTTT. It codes for CASGRTNTEAFF.

The V and J genes are TRBV7-3 and TRBJ2-1, with D hard to call. V was clipped by 2 bases and J by 0 bases, with 11 bases between them. This CDR3 comprises 16 residues. The germline V gene has CDR1 SGHTA and CDR2 FQGTGA. CDR3 sequence reads: CASSLFGESSYNEQFF. The CDR3 DNA follows: TGTGCCAGCAGCTTATTCGGCGAGAGCTCCTACAATGAGCAGTTCTTC.

V gene TRBV7-8 combines with J gene TRBJ2-5; no clear D. CDR1 SGHVS and CDR2 FQNEAQ come from the germline V gene. V was cut by 1 base and J by 5 bases, with 5 bases left in between. The CDR3 totals 12 residues. CDR3 in amino acids: CASSLVLETQYF. In DNA form, the CDR3 reads TGTGCCAGCAGCTTAGTTCTGGAGACCCAGTACTTC.

J is TRBJ1-1 and V is TRBV28; D may be TRBD1 (5 bases). Germline CDR1 is MDHEN and CDR2 is SYDVKM. This CDR3 has 16 residues. The V end lost 3 bases, the J end lost 4 bases, and 18 bases lay between the germline ends. Here the CDR3 DNA reads TGTGCCAGCAGTTTCTACGTCGCGATCGGGGCCACTGAAGCTTTCTTT. This gives the protein CASSFYVAIGATEAFF.

This chain joins TRBV18 and TRBJ1-2; D is perhaps TRBD1 (6 bases). The ends were cut back, 2 bases at V and 4 bases at J, with 11 bases in the middle. This CDR3 region has 14 residues. Per the germline V gene, CDR1 is KGHSH and CDR2 is LQKENI. CDR3 sequence reads: CASSPSRGSYGYTF. The CDR3 DNA sequence: TGTGCCAGCTCACCATCGAGGGGGTCCTATGGCTACACCTTC.